Listed below are T cell receptor beta chains from one sample, sequenced in a study of T cells in Graves' hyperthyroidism and ophthalmopathy. TCRdb called the multiplex PCR reads again in MiXCR, with one record for every CDR3 protein. The sample yields under 650,000 distinct CDR3 sequences, 15% to 20% seen once. The source material was blood. These receptors were obtained from a woman aged 25 to 45 with Graves' hyperthyroidism. The conserved cysteine and the conserved F or W are not part of the CDR3 here. The order of the fields is D gene, J gene, V gene, CDR3 protein. The D gene is left open where the match is weak.

. TRBJ1-1 TRBV2 ASSGGGAF
. TRBJ2-1 TRBV4-2 ASSQIGGNEQF
. TRBJ2-5 TRBV13 ASSRIRSGQGTQY
TRBD2 TRBJ2-1 TRBV18 ASSPPAGAYNEQF
TRBD2 TRBJ2-7 TRBV20-1 SAPAPSGSPYEQY
. TRBJ2-4 TRBV7-2 ASSLMATSKNIQY
. TRBJ1-2 TRBV20-1 SARERGTLDGYT
. TRBJ2-1 TRBV6-1 AIPVQDYNEQF
. TRBJ2-5 TRBV18 AGSPGVGETQY
. TRBJ2-1 TRBV7-3 ASSLDLGSEQF
. TRBJ1-4 TRBV5-5 ASSLAGGLKLF
. TRBJ1-1 TRBV6-1 ASSVGPGVSHMNTEAF
. TRBJ2-7 TRBV5-6 ASTVGRSVYEQY
. TRBJ2-3 TRBV4-1 ASSQEPTSRGGTDTQY